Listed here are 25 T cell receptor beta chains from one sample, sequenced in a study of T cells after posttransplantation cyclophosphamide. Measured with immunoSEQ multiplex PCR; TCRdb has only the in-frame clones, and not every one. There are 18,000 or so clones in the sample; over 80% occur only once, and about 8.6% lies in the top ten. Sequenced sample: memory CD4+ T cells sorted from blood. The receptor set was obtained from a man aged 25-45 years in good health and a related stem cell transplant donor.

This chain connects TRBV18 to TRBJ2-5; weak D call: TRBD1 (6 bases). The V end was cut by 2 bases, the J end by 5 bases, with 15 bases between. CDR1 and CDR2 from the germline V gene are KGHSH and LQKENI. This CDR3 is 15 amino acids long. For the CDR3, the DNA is TGTGCCAGCTCACCAAGGCGCCAGGGACACGAGACCCAGTACTTC. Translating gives CASSPRRQGHETQYF.

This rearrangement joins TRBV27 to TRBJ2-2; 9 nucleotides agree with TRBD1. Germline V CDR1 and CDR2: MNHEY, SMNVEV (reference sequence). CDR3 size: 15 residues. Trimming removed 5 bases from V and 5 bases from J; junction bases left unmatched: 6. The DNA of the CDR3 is TGTGCCAGCAGTCCGGGACAGGGAAGGACCGGGGAGCTGTTTTTT. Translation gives CASSPGQGRTGELFF.

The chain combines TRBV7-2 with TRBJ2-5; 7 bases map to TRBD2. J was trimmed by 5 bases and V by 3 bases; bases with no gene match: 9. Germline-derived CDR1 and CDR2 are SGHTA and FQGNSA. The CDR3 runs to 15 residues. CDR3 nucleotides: TGTGCCAGCAGCTTGCGCGCGCAGGGAGGGGAGACCCAGTACTTC. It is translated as CASSLRAQGGETQYF.

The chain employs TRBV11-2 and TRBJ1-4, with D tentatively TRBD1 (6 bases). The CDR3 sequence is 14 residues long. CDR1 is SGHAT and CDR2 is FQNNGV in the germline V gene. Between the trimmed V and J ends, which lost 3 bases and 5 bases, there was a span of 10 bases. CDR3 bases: TGTGCCAGCAGCTTGGGACAATGGAATGAAAAACTGTTTTTT. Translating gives CASSLGQWNEKLFF.

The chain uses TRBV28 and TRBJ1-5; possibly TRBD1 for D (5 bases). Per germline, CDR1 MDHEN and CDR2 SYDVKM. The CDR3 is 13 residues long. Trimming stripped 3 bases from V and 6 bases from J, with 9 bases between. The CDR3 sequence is CASSFMGGQPQHF. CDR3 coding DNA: TGTGCCAGCAGTTTTATGGGGGGTCAGCCCCAGCATTTT.

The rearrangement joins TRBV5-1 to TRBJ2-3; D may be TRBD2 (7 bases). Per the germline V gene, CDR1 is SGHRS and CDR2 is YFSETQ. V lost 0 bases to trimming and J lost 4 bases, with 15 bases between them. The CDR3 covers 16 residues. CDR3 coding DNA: TGCGCCAGCAGCTTGGGGGGGGGCAGTCCCGCAGATACGCAGTATTTT. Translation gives CASSLGGGSPADTQYF. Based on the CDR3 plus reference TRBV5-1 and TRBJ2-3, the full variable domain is KAGVTQTPRYLIKTRGQQVTLSCSPISGHRSVSWYQQTPGQGLQFLFEYFSETQRNKGNFPGRFSGRQFSNSRSEMNVSTLELGDSALYLCASSLGGGSPADTQYFGPGTRLTVL.

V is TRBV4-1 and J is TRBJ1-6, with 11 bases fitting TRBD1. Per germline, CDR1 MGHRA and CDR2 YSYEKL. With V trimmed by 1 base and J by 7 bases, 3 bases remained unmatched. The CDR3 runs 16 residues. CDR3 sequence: CASSQGTGGPNSPLHF. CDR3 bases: TGCGCCAGCAGCCAAGGGACAGGGGGCCCCAATTCACCCCTCCACTTT.

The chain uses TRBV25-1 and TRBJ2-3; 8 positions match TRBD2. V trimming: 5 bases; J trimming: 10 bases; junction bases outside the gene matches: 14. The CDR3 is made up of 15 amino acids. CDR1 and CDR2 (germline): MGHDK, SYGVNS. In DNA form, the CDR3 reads TGTGCCAGCAGTTTCTCCGGGGGGGCAAGTCTCTCGCAGTATTTT. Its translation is CASSFSGGASLSQYF.

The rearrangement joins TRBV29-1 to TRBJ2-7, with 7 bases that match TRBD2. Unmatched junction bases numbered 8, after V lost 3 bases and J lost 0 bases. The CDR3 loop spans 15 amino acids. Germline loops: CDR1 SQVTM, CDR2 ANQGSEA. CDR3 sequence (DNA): TGCAGCGTTGAGAACGGCGGGGGAGCCTCCTACGAGCAGTACTTC. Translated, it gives CSVENGGGASYEQYF.

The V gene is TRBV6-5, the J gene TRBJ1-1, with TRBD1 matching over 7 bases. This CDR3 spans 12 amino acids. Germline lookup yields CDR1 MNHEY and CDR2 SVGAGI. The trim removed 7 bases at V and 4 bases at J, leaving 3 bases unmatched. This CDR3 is CASKTGLTEAFF. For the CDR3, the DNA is TGTGCCAGCAAGACAGGGCTCACTGAAGCTTTCTTT.

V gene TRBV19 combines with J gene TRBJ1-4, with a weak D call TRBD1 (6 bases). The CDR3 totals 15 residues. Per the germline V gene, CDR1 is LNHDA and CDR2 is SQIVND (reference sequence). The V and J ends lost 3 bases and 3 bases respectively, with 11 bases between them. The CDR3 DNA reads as TGTGCCAGTAGTATTCGGCAGGGGTCTAATGAAAAACTGTTTTTT. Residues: CASSIRQGSNEKLFF.

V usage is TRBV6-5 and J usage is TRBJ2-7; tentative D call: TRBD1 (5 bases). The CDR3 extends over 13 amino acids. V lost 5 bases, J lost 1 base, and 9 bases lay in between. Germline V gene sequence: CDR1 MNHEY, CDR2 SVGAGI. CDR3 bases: TGTGCCAGCAGTGGCAGGGTTTCCTACGAGCAGTACTTC. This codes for CASSGRVSYEQYF.

The CDR3 spells CASSLSGAISEQFF. The CDR3 DNA sequence: TGTGCCAGCAGCCTGAGCGGGGCAATCAGTGAGCAGTTCTTC. The chain employs TRBV7-3 and TRBJ2-1, with TRBD2 identical over 7 bases. The CDR3 sequence is 14 residues long. Germline values: CDR1 SGHTA, CDR2 FQGTGA. Germline trimming cut 5 bases from V and 9 bases from J; bases unmatched to any gene: 10.

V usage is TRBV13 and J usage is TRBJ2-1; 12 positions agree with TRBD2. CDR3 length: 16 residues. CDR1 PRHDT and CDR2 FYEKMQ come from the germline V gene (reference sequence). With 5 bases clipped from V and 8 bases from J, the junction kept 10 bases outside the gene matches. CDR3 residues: CASSLLTSGGWDEQFF. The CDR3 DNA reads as TGTGCCAGCAGCCTGCTGACTAGCGGGGGTTGGGATGAGCAGTTCTTC.

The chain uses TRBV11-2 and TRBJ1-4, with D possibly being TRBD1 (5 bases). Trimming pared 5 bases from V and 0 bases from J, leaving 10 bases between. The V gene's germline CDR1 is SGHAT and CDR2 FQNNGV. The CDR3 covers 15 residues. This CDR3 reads CASSPGVATNEKLFF. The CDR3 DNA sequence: TGTGCCAGCAGCCCGGGGGTTGCAACTAATGAAAAACTGTTTTTT. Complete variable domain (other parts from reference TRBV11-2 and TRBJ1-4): EAGVAQSPRYKIIEKRQSVAFWCNPISGHATLYWYQQILGQGPKLLIQFQNNGVVDDSQLPKDRFSAERLKGVDSTLKIQPAKLEDSAVYLCASSPGVATNEKLFFGSGTQLSVL.

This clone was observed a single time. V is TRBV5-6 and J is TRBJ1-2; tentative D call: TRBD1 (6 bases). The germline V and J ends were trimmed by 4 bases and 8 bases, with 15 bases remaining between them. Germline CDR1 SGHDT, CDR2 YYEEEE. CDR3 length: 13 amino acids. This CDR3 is CASSQRQDRGYTF. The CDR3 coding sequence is TGTGCCAGCAGCCAAAGACAGGATCGGGGCTACACCTTC.

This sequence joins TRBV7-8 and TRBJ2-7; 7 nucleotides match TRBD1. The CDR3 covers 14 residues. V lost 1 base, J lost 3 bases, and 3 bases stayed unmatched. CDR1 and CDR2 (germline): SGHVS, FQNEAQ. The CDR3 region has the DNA TGTGCCAGCAGCTTAGGACAGGGAGTCTACGAGCAGTACTTC. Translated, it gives CASSLGQGVYEQYF.

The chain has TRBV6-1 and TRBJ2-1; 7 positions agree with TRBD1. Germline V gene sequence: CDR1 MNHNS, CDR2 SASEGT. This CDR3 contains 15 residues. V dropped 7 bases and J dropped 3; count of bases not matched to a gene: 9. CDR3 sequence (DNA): TGTGCCAGCATTCCAGACAGGGAACGCTACAATGAGCAGTTCTTC. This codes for CASIPDRERYNEQFF.

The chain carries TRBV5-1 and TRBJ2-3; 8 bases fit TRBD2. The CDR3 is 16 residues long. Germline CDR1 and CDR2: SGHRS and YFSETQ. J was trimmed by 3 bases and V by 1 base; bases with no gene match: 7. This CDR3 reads CASSLHGGAVTDTQYF. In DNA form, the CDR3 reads TGCGCCAGCAGCTTGCACGGGGGGGCCGTTACAGATACGCAGTATTTT.

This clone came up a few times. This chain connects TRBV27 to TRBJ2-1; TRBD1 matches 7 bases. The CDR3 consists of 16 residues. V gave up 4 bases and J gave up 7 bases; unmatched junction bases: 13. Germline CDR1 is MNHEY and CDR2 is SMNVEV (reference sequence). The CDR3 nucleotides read TGTGCCAGCAGTTCCTCCCGGGACAGAGGTTTGAATGAGCAGTTCTTC. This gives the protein CASSSSRDRGLNEQFF.

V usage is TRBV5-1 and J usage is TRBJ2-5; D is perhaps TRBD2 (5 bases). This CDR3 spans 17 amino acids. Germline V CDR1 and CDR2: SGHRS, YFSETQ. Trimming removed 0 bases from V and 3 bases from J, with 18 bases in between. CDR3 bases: TGCGCCAGCAGCTTGGCGGGGATCATGCCGGTGGAAGAGACCCAGTACTTC. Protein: CASSLAGIMPVEETQYF.

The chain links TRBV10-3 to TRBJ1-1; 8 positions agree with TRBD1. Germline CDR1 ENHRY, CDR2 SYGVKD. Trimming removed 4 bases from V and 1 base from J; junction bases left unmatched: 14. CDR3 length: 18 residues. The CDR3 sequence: CAISGERGRGLRNTEAFF. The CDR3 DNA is TGTGCCATCAGTGGGGAGCGGGGCAGGGGGCTTAGGAACACTGAAGCTTTCTTT.

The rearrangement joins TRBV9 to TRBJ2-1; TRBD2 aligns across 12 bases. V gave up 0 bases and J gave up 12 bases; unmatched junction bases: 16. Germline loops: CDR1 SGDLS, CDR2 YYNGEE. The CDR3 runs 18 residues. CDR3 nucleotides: TGTGCCAGCAGCGTAGGGGGGACAGCCCTAGCGGGGGGGCTGGGGCAGTTCTTC. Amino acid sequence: CASSVGGTALAGGLGQFF.

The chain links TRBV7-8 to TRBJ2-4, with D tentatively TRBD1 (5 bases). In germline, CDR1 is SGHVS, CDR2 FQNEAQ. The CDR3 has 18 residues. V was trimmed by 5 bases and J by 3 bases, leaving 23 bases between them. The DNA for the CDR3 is TGTGCCAGCAGCCCAGGGTACTCGTCACCCATGGGCAAAAACATTCAGTACTTC. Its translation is CASSPGYSSPMGKNIQYF. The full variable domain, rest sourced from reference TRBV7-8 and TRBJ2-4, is GAGVSQSPRYKVAKRGQDVALRCDPISGHVSLFWYQQALGQGPEFLTYFQNEAQLDKSGLPSDRFFAERPEGSVSTLKIQRTQQEDSAVYLCASSPGYSSPMGKNIQYFGAGTRLSVL.

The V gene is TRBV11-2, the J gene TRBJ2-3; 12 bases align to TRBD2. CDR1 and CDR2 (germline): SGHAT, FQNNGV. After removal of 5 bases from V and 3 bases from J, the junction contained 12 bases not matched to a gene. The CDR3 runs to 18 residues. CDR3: CASSPRIGLAGPTDTQYF. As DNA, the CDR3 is TGTGCCAGCAGCCCACGAATCGGACTAGCGGGGCCTACAGATACGCAGTATTTT.